A single sample is the source of the 8 T cell receptor beta chains below, sequenced in a study of T cell responses to AZD1222 COVID-19 vaccine. Sequencing was performed with immunoSEQ multiplex PCR; in TCRdb, only in-frame clones are kept and a portion is missing. The top ten clones hold around 1.7% of a sample with around 95,000 clones, 80% to 95% of them seen once. The sequencing here drew on peripheral blood, taken on day 0 of AZD1222 vaccination. Source of these receptors: an adult in good health.

This clone occurred once. DNA of the CDR3: TGTGCCAGCTCGGGCCCCACCTACGAGCAGTACTTC. Translation gives CASSGPTYEQYF. V gene TRBV28 combines with J gene TRBJ2-7; D not certain. V lost 8 bases to trimming and J lost 2 bases, with 10 bases between them. There are 12 residues in the CDR3. Germline CDR1 is MDHEN and CDR2 is SYDVKM.

The chain carries TRBV19 and TRBJ1-4; 8 nucleotides align to TRBD1. The ends lost 6 bases at V and 8 bases at J; junction bases unmatched: 11. The CDR3 is 15 amino acids. Germline CDR1 reads LNHDA; CDR2 reads SQIVND (reference sequence). DNA for the CDR3: TGTGCCAGTAGCCAGGTGGCCAGGGGGCTAGAAAAACTGTTTTTT. Translated: CASSQVARGLEKLFF.

The genes are TRBV10-3 and TRBJ2-7, with D possibly matching TRBD1 (5 bases). Trimming shortened V by 8 bases and J by 5 bases, and 16 bases separated the two germline ends. The CDR3 length is 13 residues. The germline gives CDR1 ENHRY, CDR2 SYGVKD. CDR3 loop: CAISQGESHEQYF. Written as DNA, the CDR3 is TGTGCCATCTCTCAGGGTGAATCCCACGAGCAGTACTTC.

The chain links TRBV7-8 to TRBJ2-5; maybe TRBD2 (6 bases). The germline gives CDR1 SGHVS, CDR2 FQNEAQ. The CDR3 totals 17 residues. Trimming left V 3 bases short and J 2 bases short, with 19 bases between. The CDR3 spells CASSFPEMGGNQETQYF. The CDR3, as DNA: TGTGCCAGCAGCTTCCCCGAGATGGGGGGAAATCAAGAGACCCAGTACTTC. Combining the CDR3 with reference TRBV7-8 and TRBJ2-5 gives the whole variable domain GAGVSQSPRYKVAKRGQDVALRCDPISGHVSLFWYQQALGQGPEFLTYFQNEAQLDKSGLPSDRFFAERPEGSVSTLKIQRTQQEDSAVYLCASSFPEMGGNQETQYFGPGTRLLVL.

The chain carries TRBV7-2 and TRBJ2-5; 8 bases align to TRBD2. The CDR3 covers 18 residues. J was trimmed by 5 bases and V by 5 bases; bases with no gene match: 19. From germline, CDR1 is SGHTA and CDR2 FQGNSA. CDR3 region: CASSPGAAAGALPETQYF. The CDR3 DNA reads as TGTGCCAGCAGCCCAGGGGCGGCAGCGGGAGCGTTACCGGAGACCCAGTACTTC.

V usage is TRBV7-3 and J usage is TRBJ1-1, with 9 bases matching TRBD1. Germline CDR1 SGHTA, CDR2 FQGTGA. Germline trimming cut 5 bases from V and 5 bases from J; bases unmatched to any gene: 9. This CDR3 contains 15 residues. CDR3 amino acids: CASSTADRGGTEAFF. As DNA, the CDR3 is TGTGCCAGCAGCACCGCGGACAGGGGAGGTACTGAAGCTTTCTTT.

This clone was counted only a few times. The V call is TRBV20-1, the J call TRBJ2-7; D is undetermined. V dropped 4 bases and J dropped 4 bases, with 5 bases sitting between them. The CDR3 sequence is 10 residues long. The germline V gene has CDR1 DFQATT and CDR2 SNEGSKA (reference sequence). The CDR3 sequence: CSATTYEQYF. In DNA form, the CDR3 reads TGCAGTGCTACTACTTACGAGCAGTACTTC.

The chain has TRBV30 and TRBJ2-5; D is perhaps TRBD2 (5 bases). V was clipped by 2 bases and J by 1 base, with 8 bases between them. The CDR3 is 13 residues long. Germline lookup yields CDR1 GTSNPN and CDR2 SVGIG (reference sequence). For the CDR3, the DNA is TGTGCCTGGAGTACGGGAACCCAAGAGACCCAGTACTTC. Protein sequence: CAWSTGTQETQYF. The whole variable domain, remainder taken from reference TRBV30 and TRBJ2-5, is SQTIHQWPATLVQPVGSPLSLECTVEGTSNPNLYWYRQAAGRGLQLLFYSVGIGQISSEVPQNLSASRPQDRQFILSSKKLLLSDSGFYLCAWSTGTQETQYFGPGTRLLVL.